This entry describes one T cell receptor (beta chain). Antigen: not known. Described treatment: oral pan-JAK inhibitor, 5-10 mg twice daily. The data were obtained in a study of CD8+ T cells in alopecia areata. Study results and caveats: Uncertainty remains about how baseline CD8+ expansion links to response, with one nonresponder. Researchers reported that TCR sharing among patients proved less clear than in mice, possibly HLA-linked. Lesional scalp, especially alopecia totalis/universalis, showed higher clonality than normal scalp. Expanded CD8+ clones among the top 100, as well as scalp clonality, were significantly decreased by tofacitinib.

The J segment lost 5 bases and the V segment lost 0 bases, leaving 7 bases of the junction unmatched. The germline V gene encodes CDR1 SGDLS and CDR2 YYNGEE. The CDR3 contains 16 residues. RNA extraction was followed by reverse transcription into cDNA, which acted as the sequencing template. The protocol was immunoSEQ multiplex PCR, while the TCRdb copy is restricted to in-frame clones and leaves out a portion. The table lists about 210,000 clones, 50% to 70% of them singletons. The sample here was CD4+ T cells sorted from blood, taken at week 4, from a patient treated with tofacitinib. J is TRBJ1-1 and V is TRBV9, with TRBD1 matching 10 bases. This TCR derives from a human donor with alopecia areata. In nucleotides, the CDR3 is TGTGCCAGCAGCGTAGACCCTGGACAGGGGGTTACTGAAGCTTTCTTT. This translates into CASSVDPGQGVTEAFF. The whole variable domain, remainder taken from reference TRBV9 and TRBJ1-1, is DSGVTQTPKHLITATGQRVTLRCSPRSGDLSVYWYQQSLDQGLQFLIQYYNGEERAKGNILERFSAQQFPDLHSELNLSSLELGDSALYFCASSVDPGQGVTEAFFGQGTRLTVV.